Listed below are T cell receptor beta chains from one sample, sequenced in a study of blood T cells in healthy people across ages. TCRdb reprocessed the 5' RACE reads with MiXCR, giving one entry per CDR3 protein. The data hold more than 1,000,000 distinct CDR3 sequences, with 25% observed a single time. These data also featured in a second study, about T cells of mothers and their children.

The specimen was blood. The receptor set was obtained from a girl aged 2-15 years in good health. Both conserved end residues are part of each CDR3. A D gene is named only where the DNA matches it firmly. Size values are once, few and many counts, or a class for expanded clones, and some rows have none.

D: -
V: TRBV5-1
J: TRBJ2-1
size: few
CDR3: CASIDRGYEQFF
DNA: TGCGCCAGCATCGACCGAGGGTATGAGCAGTTCTTC

D: TRBD1
V: TRBV29-1
J: TRBJ2-1
size: -
CDR3: CSVDGRGTVNEQFF
DNA: TGCAGCGTTGATGGCAGAGGGACAGTGAATGAGCAGTTCTTC

D: TRBD1
V: TRBV6-2/TRBV6-3
J: TRBJ2-5
size: -
CDR3: CASSVQGLETQYF
DNA: TGTGCCAGCAGTGTACAGGGGTTGGAGACCCAGTACTTC

D: -
V: TRBV5-1
J: TRBJ2-4
size: few
CDR3: CASSLRELPKNIQYF
DNA: TGCGCCAGCAGCTTGCGGGAGCTACCCAAAAACATTCAGTACTTC

D: -
V: TRBV6-5
J: TRBJ1-1
size: -
CDR3: CASSFTGYTEAFF
DNA: TGTGCCAGCAGTTTTACGGGGTACACTGAAGCTTTCTTT

D: -
V: TRBV6-1
J: TRBJ2-7
size: few
CDR3: CASSEASNPAYEQYF
DNA: TGTGCCAGCAGTGAAGCTAGCAACCCCGCCTACGAGCAGTACTTC

D: -
V: TRBV6-5
J: TRBJ2-5
size: few
CDR3: CASSYGSGPEFSETQYF
DNA: TGTGCCAGCAGTTACGGGAGTGGGCCTGAGTTCTCAGAGACCCAGTACTTC

D: -
V: TRBV4-3
J: TRBJ2-7
size: few
CDR3: CASSQDQWAAAEQYF
DNA: TGCGCCAGCAGCCAAGATCAGTGGGCGGCGGCCGAGCAGTACTTC

D: TRBD1
V: TRBV5-1
J: TRBJ2-7
size: -
CDR3: CASSYLDRGAYEQYF
DNA: TGCGCCAGCAGCTACCTCGACAGGGGTGCCTACGAGCAGTACTTC

D: -
V: TRBV4-2
J: TRBJ1-1
size: few
CDR3: CASSQAGDPMNTEAFF
DNA: TGTGCCAGCAGCCAGGCAGGGGATCCAATGAACACTGAAGCTTTCTTT

D: -
V: TRBV6-6
J: TRBJ2-7
size: -
CDR3: CASSYIPEGYEQYF
DNA: TGTGCCAGCAGTTATATCCCGGAAGGCTACGAGCAGTACTTC

D: -
V: TRBV7-2
J: TRBJ1-6
size: -
CDR3: CASSLTQGGNSPLHF
DNA: TGTGCCAGCAGCTTAACACAGGGTGGCAATTCACCCCTCCACTTT

D: TRBD2
V: TRBV6-2/TRBV6-3
J: TRBJ2-1
size: -
CDR3: CASIAGGSSYNEQFF
DNA: TGTGCCAGCATTGCGGGGGGTTCCTCCTACAATGAGCAGTTCTTC

D: TRBD2
V: TRBV28
J: TRBJ2-7
size: -
CDR3: CASRGTGTSYYEQYF
DNA: TGTGCCAGCAGAGGAACCGGGACTAGTTACTACGAGCAGTACTTC

D: TRBD1
V: TRBV7-2
J: TRBJ1-2
size: few
CDR3: CASSSFITGDPYGYTF
DNA: TGTGCCAGCAGCTCCTTTATAACAGGGGATCCTTATGGCTACACCTTC

D: -
V: TRBV27
J: TRBJ1-6
size: few
CDR3: CASSTGGDLGSSLHF
DNA: TGTGCCAGCAGTACGGGGGGGGACTTAGGATCATCCCTCCACTTT

D: -
V: TRBV5-1
J: TRBJ2-7
size: -
CDR3: CASSRTDLSYEQYF
DNA: TGCGCCAGCAGCCGGACAGACCTCTCCTACGAGCAGTACTTC

D: TRBD1
V: TRBV5-1
J: TRBJ2-7
size: -
CDR3: CASSQGDRDDYEQYF
DNA: TGCGCCAGCAGCCAAGGGGACAGGGATGACTACGAGCAGTACTTC

D: -
V: TRBV27
J: TRBJ1-6
size: -
CDR3: CASSLRGVGNSPLHF
DNA: TGTGCCAGCAGTTTAAGGGGCGTCGGTAATTCACCCCTCCACTTT

D: TRBD1
V: TRBV6-5
J: TRBJ1-5
size: -
CDR3: CASRQGAQSNQPQHF
DNA: TGTGCCAGCAGACAGGGGGCACAGAGCAATCAGCCCCAGCATTTT

D: -
V: TRBV25-1
J: TRBJ1-2
size: -
CDR3: CASSEGDPNGYTF
DNA: TGTGCCAGCAGTGAGGGGGACCCAAATGGCTACACCTTC

D: TRBD2
V: TRBV12-3/TRBV12-4
J: TRBJ2-3
size: -
CDR3: CASSGPAGGPTDTQYF
DNA: TGTGCCAGCAGTGGACCGGCGGGGGGCCCAACAGATACGCAGTATTTT

D: TRBD1
V: TRBV25-1
J: TRBJ2-1
size: -
CDR3: CASTGDLGLDEQFF
DNA: TGTGCCAGTACAGGGGATTTGGGGTTGGATGAGCAGTTCTTC

D: TRBD2
V: TRBV29-1
J: TRBJ2-3
size: few
CDR3: CSARLAGKDTQYF
DNA: TGCAGCGCCAGACTAGCGGGTAAAGATACGCAGTATTTT

D: -
V: TRBV19
J: TRBJ1-6
size: -
CDR3: CASSIGDSPLHF
DNA: TGTGCCAGTAGTATAGGTGATTCACCCCTCCACTTT

D: -
V: TRBV5-1
J: TRBJ2-7
size: few
CDR3: CASSLVDGRKDEQYF
DNA: TGCGCCAGCAGCTTGGTGGACGGGAGAAAGGACGAGCAGTACTTC

D: -
V: TRBV28
J: TRBJ2-2
size: -
CDR3: CASRLTNLVTGELFF
DNA: TGTGCCAGCAGACTTACGAATTTGGTAACCGGGGAGCTGTTTTTT

D: TRBD1
V: TRBV27
J: TRBJ2-1
size: few
CDR3: CASSLSGGAGYEQFF
DNA: TGTGCCAGCAGTTTATCAGGGGGCGCCGGGTATGAGCAGTTCTTC

D: -
V: TRBV29-1
J: TRBJ2-1
size: many
CDR3: CSVCIVVGEQFF
DNA: TGCAGCGTGTGTATCGTGGTGGGTGAGCAGTTCTTC

D: TRBD1
V: TRBV6-5
J: TRBJ1-1
size: few
CDR3: CASQGTGGLVEAFF
DNA: TGTGCCAGCCAAGGGACAGGGGGGCTGGTTGAAGCTTTCTTT

D: -
V: TRBV6-1
J: TRBJ1-6
size: -
CDR3: CASSGGQYNSPLHF
DNA: TGTGCCAGCAGTGGGGGGCAATATAATTCACCCCTCCACTTT

D: -
V: TRBV6-5
J: TRBJ1-1
size: -
CDR3: CASSYLLIGGGPNTEAFF
DNA: TGTGCCAGCAGTTATCTTCTAATAGGCGGGGGCCCGAACACTGAAGCTTTCTTT

D: TRBD2
V: TRBV29-1
J: TRBJ2-7
size: few
CDR3: CSALAGENEQYF
DNA: TGCAGCGCCTTAGCGGGAGAGAACGAGCAGTACTTC

D: -
V: TRBV6-2/TRBV6-3
J: TRBJ2-5
size: few
CDR3: CASTQGGGSDKYF
DNA: TGTGCCAGCACCCAAGGAGGGGGATCCGACAAGTACTTC

D: -
V: TRBV12-3/TRBV12-4
J: TRBJ2-2
size: -
CDR3: CAGGRPYTGELFF
DNA: TGTGCCGGAGGACGTCCCTACACCGGGGAGCTGTTTTTT

D: -
V: TRBV7-3
J: TRBJ2-5
size: -
CDR3: CASSLRGLTQETQYF
DNA: TGTGCCAGCAGCTTACGGGGACTTACACAAGAGACCCAGTACTTC

D: TRBD1
V: TRBV5-1
J: TRBJ2-7
size: few
CDR3: CASSSSGTGGNEQYF
DNA: TGCGCCAGCAGCTCTTCCGGGACAGGGGGCAACGAGCAGTACTTC

D: -
V: TRBV20-1
J: TRBJ1-2
size: -
CDR3: CSASRGLGSGYTF
DNA: TGCAGTGCCAGCAGGGGTTTAGGGAGTGGCTACACCTTC

D: TRBD2
V: TRBV7-2
J: TRBJ2-3
size: -
CDR3: CASSGTSGPWDTQYF
DNA: TGTGCCAGCAGCGGGACTAGCGGACCCTGGGATACGCAGTATTTT

D: TRBD1
V: TRBV6-4
J: TRBJ2-5
size: -
CDR3: CASSDHAQGETQYF
DNA: TGTGCCAGCAGTGACCATGCACAGGGGGAGACCCAGTACTTC

D: TRBD2
V: TRBV11-2
J: TRBJ2-7
size: -
CDR3: CAGSLAGPYEQYF
DNA: TGTGCCGGCAGCTTAGCGGGACCCTACGAGCAGTACTTC

D: TRBD2
V: TRBV28
J: TRBJ2-1
size: many
CDR3: CASSLTSGRANEQFF
DNA: TGTGCCAGCAGCCTCACTAGCGGGAGAGCGAATGAGCAGTTCTTC

D: -
V: TRBV5-6
J: TRBJ2-7
size: -
CDR3: CASSLGGREVLDEQYF
DNA: TGTGCCAGCAGCTTGGGGGGCAGGGAAGTTTTGGACGAGCAGTACTTC

D: -
V: TRBV5-5
J: TRBJ2-1
size: once
CDR3: CASSARTGKGLNEQFF
DNA: TGTGCCAGCAGCGCCAGGACGGGCAAGGGTTTAAATGAGCAGTTCTTC

D: TRBD2
V: TRBV10-3
J: TRBJ2-3
size: few
CDR3: CAISDAGGSDTQYF
DNA: TGTGCCATCAGTGATGCGGGGGGGTCGGATACGCAGTATTTT

D: TRBD2
V: TRBV18
J: TRBJ2-1
size: few
CDR3: CASSPGVLADNEQFF
DNA: TGTGCCAGCTCACCAGGAGTTCTAGCGGACAATGAGCAGTTCTTC

D: -
V: TRBV12-3/TRBV12-4
J: TRBJ1-1
size: -
CDR3: CASTPGVGTEAFF
DNA: TGTGCCAGCACCCCCGGGGTCGGGACAGAAGCTTTCTTT

D: -
V: TRBV12-3/TRBV12-4
J: TRBJ2-7
size: many
CDR3: CASGGPYEQYF
DNA: TGTGCCAGCGGGGGGCCCTACGAGCAGTACTTC

D: TRBD1
V: TRBV12-3/TRBV12-4
J: TRBJ2-5
size: few
CDR3: CASRIGQDLQETQYF
DNA: TGTGCCAGCAGGATCGGACAGGACCTACAAGAGACCCAGTACTTC

D: TRBD1
V: TRBV6-1
J: TRBJ2-5
size: -
CDR3: CASSIVSPTGDQETQYF
DNA: TGTGCCAGCAGTATAGTATCCCCGACAGGGGATCAAGAGACCCAGTACTTC

D: TRBD2
V: TRBV28
J: TRBJ2-5
size: few
CDR3: CASSFSGKSETQYF
DNA: TGTGCCAGCAGTTTTAGCGGGAAGAGTGAGACCCAGTACTTC

D: -
V: TRBV12-3/TRBV12-4
J: TRBJ1-1
size: -
CDR3: CASSIQGERFF
DNA: TGTGCCAGCAGTATACAGGGTGAGAGATTCTTT

D: -
V: TRBV4-3
J: TRBJ2-1
size: -
CDR3: CASSQEGPRYNEQFF
DNA: TGCGCCAGCAGCCAAGAGGGTCCCCGTTACAATGAGCAGTTCTTC